These 8 T cell receptor beta chains originate from one sample sequenced in a study of cytomegalovirus exposure and HLA in healthy donors. The primer mix had 60 Vbeta and 13 Jbeta primers. Assay: immunoSEQ multiplex PCR; the TCRdb copy retains only in-frame clones and omits some. The top ten clones hold under 2% of a sample with 150,000 to 200,000 clones, about 81% of them seen once. Sequencing was carried out using PBMCs. These receptors originate from a woman aged 18 to 35 in good health and CMV-seronegative.

The rearrangement uses TRBV11-2 and TRBJ1-2; tentative D call: TRBD1 (6 bases). The length of the CDR3 is 13 residues. Germline V gives CDR1 SGHAT, CDR2 FQNNGV. V lost 7 bases, J lost 4 bases, and 13 bases lay in between. The CDR3 sequence: CASTLEDSYGYTF. CDR3 bases: TGTGCCAGCACACTGGAGGACAGCTATGGCTACACCTTC.

A few counts support this clone. The chain uses TRBV2 and TRBJ1-4; weak D call: TRBD1 (5 bases). This CDR3 region has 14 residues. Germline V gene sequence: CDR1 SNHLY, CDR2 FYNNEI. V shed 6 bases and J shed 4 bases, with 12 bases lying between them. The CDR3 nucleotides read TGTGCCAGCAGGAAGACAGACCATAATGAAAAACTGTTTTTT. This translates into CASRKTDHNEKLFF.

The J gene is TRBJ1-2, the V gene TRBV2, with a tentative D call TRBD1 (5 bases). The CDR3 length is 13 residues. Germline assignment: CDR1 SNHLY and CDR2 FYNNEI. V was trimmed by 1 base and J by 8 bases, leaving 11 bases between them. The CDR3 bases are TGTGCCAGCAGTGAAGAAGGGGTCGGCGGCTACACCTTC. Amino acids: CASSEEGVGGYTF.

The chain employs TRBV6-6 and TRBJ2-7; 12 positions agree with TRBD1. V shed 5 bases, J shed 7 bases, and the junction held 9 bases outside the gene matches. The CDR3 length is 15 residues. CDR1 is MNHNY, CDR2 SVGAGI, per germline (reference sequence). CDR3 loop: CASSTRDRGPREQYF. In DNA form, the CDR3 reads TGTGCCAGCAGTACCCGGGACAGGGGGCCAAGGGAGCAGTACTTC.

V usage is TRBV5-5 and J usage is TRBJ1-6; the D gene is possibly TRBD1 (6 bases). Trimming left V 0 bases short and J 5 bases short, with 12 bases between. Germline lookup yields CDR1 SGHKS and CDR2 YYEKEE (reference sequence). The CDR3 is 16 residues long. This CDR3 reads CASSLAPQGNNSPLHF. In DNA, the CDR3 is TGTGCCAGCAGCTTGGCACCTCAGGGGAATAATTCACCCCTCCACTTT.

This clone was picked up one time. This chain links TRBV5-1 with TRBJ1-1; TRBD1 matches at 9 bases. The V gene end was trimmed by 2 bases and the J gene end by 1 base; junction bases not matched to a gene: 6. CDR3 size: 16 residues. The V gene's germline CDR1 is SGHRS and CDR2 YFSETQ. The CDR3 spells CASSFTLGQGNTEAFF. The CDR3, as DNA: TGCGCCAGCAGCTTCACCCTGGGACAGGGGAACACTGAAGCTTTCTTT.

The V and J genes are TRBV10-2 and TRBJ2-2, with TRBD2 as a possible D gene (6 bases). CDR1 and CDR2 from the germline V gene are WSHSY and SAAADI. With 3 bases removed from V and 0 bases from J, the gap between germline ends came to 8 bases. The length of the CDR3 is 15 residues. The CDR3 spells CASSEVAANTGELFF. DNA for the CDR3: TGCGCCAGCAGTGAAGTAGCGGCGAACACCGGGGAGCTGTTTTTT.

This clone has only a few counts. This chain links TRBV5-5 with TRBJ1-6, with 9 bases fitting TRBD1. The CDR3 contains 17 residues. V lost 0 bases, J lost 0 bases, and 1 base stayed unmatched. Per germline, CDR1 SGHKS and CDR2 YYEKEE (reference sequence). The CDR3 DNA reads as TGTGCCAGCAGCTTGGGACAGGGGGACTCCTATAATTCACCCCTCCACTTT. Translating gives CASSLGQGDSYNSPLHF.